This TCR beta chain was found in a study of sequential checkpoint blockade in melanoma. Study overall: TCRbeta immunosequencing was performed on DNA from over 90 pretreatment melanoma tumor samples.

Study-level points and caveats: About 30 times likelier clinical benefit followed increased tumor T-cell fraction and clonality.

Data came from immunoSEQ multiplex PCR; TCRdb stores just in-frame clones and leaves some out. The profile shows 4,500 to 6,000 clones, about two fifths of them singletons. This clone is termed medium-sized (0.01 to 0.1%). As yet, its antigen is unknown. The V gene lost 5 bases and the J gene lost 1 base, with 12 bases spanning the gap. CDR3 length: 15 residues. Germline V gene data show CDR1 as SGHNT and CDR2 as YENEEA. The treatment was: randomized to nivolumab then ipilimumab (arm A) or the reverse (arm B). The gene calls are TRBV11-3 and TRBJ2-4, with D maybe TRBD2 (5 bases). This receptor was obtained from a human donor with melanoma. Sequenced here: tumor tissue (inferred from file names), sampled from a patient given nivolumab and ipilimumab in sequence. The CDR3 coding sequence is TGTGCCAGCAGCCCGTGGGAGCTTGCCAAAAACATTCAGTACTTC. Its protein product is CASSPWELAKNIQYF. Using reference TRBV11-3 and TRBJ2-4 for the parts outside the CDR3, the full variable domain is EAGVVQSPRYKIIEKKQPVAFWCNPISGHNTLYWYLQNLGQGPELLIRYENEEAVDDSQLPKDRFSAERLKGVDSTLKIQPAELGDSAVYLCASSPWELAKNIQYFGAGTRLSVL.